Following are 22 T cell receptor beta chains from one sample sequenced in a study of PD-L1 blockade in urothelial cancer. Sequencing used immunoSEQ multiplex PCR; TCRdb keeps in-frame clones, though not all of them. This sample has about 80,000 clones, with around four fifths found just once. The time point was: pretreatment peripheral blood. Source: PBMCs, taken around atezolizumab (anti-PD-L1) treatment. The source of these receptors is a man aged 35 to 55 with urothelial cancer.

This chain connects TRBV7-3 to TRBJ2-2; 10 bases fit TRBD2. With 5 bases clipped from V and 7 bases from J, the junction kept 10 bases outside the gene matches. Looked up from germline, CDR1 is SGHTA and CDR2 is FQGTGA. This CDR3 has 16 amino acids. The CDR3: CASSPRTSGTYGELFF. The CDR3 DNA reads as TGTGCCAGCAGCCCCAGAACTAGCGGGACTTACGGGGAGCTGTTTTTT.

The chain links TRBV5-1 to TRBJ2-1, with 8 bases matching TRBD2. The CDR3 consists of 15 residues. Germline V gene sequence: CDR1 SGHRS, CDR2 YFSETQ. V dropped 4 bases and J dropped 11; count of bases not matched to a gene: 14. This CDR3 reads CASSHYQGAGVQQFF. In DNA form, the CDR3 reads TGCGCCAGCAGCCATTACCAGGGAGCGGGAGTTCAGCAGTTCTTC.

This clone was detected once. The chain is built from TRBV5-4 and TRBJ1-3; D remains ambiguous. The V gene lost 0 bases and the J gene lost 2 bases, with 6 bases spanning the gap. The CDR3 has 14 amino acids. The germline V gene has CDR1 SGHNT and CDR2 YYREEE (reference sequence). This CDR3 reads CASSLEAAGNTIYF. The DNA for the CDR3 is TGTGCCAGCAGCTTGGAAGCGGCTGGAAACACCATATATTTT.

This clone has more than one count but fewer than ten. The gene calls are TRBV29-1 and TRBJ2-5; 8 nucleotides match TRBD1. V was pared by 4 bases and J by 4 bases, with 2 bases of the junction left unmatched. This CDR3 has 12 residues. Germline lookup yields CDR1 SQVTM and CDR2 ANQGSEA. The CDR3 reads CSVVQGGETQYF. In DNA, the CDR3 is TGCAGCGTTGTACAGGGGGGAGAGACCCAGTACTTC.

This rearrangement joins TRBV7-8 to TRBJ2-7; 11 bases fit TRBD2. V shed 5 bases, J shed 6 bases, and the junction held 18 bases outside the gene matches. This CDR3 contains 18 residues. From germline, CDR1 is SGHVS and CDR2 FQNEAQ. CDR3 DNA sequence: TGTGCCAGCAGCCCCCGTAGCGGGAGGGCCTCGCGGGTGAGCGAGCAGTACTTC. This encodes CASSPRSGRASRVSEQYF. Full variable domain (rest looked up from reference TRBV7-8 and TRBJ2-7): GAGVSQSPRYKVAKRGQDVALRCDPISGHVSLFWYQQALGQGPEFLTYFQNEAQLDKSGLPSDRFFAERPEGSVSTLKIQRTQQEDSAVYLCASSPRSGRASRVSEQYFGPGTRLTVT.

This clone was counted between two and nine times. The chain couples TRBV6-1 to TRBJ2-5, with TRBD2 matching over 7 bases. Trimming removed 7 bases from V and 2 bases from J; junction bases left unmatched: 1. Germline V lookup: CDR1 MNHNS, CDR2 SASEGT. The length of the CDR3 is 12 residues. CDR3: CASTSGQETQYF. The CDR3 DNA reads TGTGCCAGCACTAGCGGACAAGAGACCCAGTACTTC.

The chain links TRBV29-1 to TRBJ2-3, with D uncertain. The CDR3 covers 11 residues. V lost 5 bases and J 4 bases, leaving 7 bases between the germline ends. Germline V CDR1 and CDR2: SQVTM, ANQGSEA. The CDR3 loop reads CSVSSADTQYF. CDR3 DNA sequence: TGCAGCGTTTCGAGCGCAGATACGCAGTATTTT.

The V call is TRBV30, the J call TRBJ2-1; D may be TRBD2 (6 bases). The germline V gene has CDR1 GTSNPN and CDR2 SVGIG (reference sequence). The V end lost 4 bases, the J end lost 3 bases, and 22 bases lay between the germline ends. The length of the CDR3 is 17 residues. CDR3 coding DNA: TGTGCCTGGAAGCCGGGGAAACTAGCATCATTCTACAATGAGCAGTTCTTC. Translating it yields CAWKPGKLASFYNEQFF.

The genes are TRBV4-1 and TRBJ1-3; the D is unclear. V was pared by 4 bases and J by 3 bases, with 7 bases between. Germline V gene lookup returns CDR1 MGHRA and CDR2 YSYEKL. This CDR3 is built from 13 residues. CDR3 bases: TGCGCCAGCAGCCTCACATTTGGAAACACCATATATTTT. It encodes CASSLTFGNTIYF.

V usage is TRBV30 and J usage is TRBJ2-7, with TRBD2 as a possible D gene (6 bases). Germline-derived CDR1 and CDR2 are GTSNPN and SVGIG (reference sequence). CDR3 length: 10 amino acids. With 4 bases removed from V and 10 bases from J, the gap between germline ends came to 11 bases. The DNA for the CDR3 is TGTGCCTGGATTTCCGGGAGACAGTACTTC. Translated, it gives CAWISGRQYF. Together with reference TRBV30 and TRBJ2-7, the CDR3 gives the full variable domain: SQTIHQWPATLVQPVGSPLSLECTVEGTSNPNLYWYRQAAGRGLQLLFYSVGIGQISSEVPQNLSASRPQDRQFILSSKKLLLSDSGFYLCAWISGRQYFGPGTRLTVT.

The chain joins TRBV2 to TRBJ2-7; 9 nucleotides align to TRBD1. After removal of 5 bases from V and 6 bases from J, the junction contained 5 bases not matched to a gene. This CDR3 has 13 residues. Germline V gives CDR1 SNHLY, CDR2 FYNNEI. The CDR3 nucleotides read TGTGCCAGCAGTTCCGGGACAGGGCGCGAGCAGTACTTC. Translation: CASSSGTGREQYF.

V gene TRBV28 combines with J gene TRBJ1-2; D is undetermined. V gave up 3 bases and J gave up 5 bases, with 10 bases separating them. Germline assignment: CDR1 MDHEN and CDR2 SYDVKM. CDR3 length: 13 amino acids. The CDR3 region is CASSFSTGYGYTF. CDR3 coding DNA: TGTGCCAGCAGTTTTTCTACGGGGTATGGCTACACCTTC.

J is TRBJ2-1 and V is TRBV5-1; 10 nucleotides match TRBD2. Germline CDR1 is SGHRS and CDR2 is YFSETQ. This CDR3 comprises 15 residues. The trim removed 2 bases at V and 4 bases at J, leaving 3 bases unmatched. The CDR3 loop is CASSLLAGLYNEQFF. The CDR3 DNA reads TGCGCCAGCAGCTTACTAGCGGGGCTGTACAATGAGCAGTTCTTC.

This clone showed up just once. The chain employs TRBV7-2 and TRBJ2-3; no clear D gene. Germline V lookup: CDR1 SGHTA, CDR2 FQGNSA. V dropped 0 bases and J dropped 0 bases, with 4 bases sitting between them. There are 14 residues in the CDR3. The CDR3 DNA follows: TGTGCCAGCAGCTTAGCTAAAAGCACAGATACGCAGTATTTT. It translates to CASSLAKSTDTQYF.

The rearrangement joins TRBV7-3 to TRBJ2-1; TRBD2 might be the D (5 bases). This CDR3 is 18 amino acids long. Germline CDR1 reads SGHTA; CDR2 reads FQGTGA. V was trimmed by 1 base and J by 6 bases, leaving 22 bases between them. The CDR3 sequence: CASSLNSAREGAGNEQFF. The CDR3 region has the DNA TGTGCCAGCAGCTTAAATTCAGCCCGCGAGGGAGCTGGCAATGAGCAGTTCTTC.

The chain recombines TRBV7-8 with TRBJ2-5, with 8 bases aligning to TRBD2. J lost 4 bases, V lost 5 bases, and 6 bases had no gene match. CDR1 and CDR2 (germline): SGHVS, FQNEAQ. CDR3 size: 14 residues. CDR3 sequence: CASSAGRVAETQYF. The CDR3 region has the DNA TGTGCCAGCAGCGCCGGGAGGGTCGCAGAGACCCAGTACTTC.

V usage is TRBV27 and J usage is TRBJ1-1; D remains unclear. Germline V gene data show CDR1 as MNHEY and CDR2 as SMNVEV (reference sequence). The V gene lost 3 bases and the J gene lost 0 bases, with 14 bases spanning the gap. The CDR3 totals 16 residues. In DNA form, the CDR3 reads TGTGCCAGCAGTTTCTGGGGAGCTAACATGAACACTGAAGCTTTCTTT. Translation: CASSFWGANMNTEAFF.

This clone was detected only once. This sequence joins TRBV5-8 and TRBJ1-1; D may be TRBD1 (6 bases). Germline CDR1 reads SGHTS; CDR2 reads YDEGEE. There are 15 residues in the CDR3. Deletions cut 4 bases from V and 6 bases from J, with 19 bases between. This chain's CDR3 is CASSIFVGGAAEAFF. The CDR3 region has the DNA TGTGCCAGCAGCATTTTCGTGGGGGGGGCGGCTGAAGCTTTCTTT. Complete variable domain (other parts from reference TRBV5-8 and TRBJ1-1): EAGVTQSPTHLIKTRGQQATLRCSPISGHTSVYWYQQALGLGLQFLLWYDEGEERNRGNFPPRFSGRQFPNYSSELNVNALELEDSALYLCASSIFVGGAAEAFFGQGTRLTVV.

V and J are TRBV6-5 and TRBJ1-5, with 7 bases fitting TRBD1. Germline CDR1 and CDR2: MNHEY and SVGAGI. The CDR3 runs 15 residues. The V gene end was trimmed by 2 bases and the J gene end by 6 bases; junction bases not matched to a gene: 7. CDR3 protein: CASSYRQGTGQPQHF. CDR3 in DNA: TGTGCCAGCAGTTACCGACAGGGAACTGGTCAGCCCCAGCATTTT.

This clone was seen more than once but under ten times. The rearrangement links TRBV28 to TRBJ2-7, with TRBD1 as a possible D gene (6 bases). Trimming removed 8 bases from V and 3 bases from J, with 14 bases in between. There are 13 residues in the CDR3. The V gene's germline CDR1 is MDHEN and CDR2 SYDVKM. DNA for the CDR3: TGTGCCAGCCTGGGGGACATGAACTACGAGCAGTACTTC. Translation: CASLGDMNYEQYF.

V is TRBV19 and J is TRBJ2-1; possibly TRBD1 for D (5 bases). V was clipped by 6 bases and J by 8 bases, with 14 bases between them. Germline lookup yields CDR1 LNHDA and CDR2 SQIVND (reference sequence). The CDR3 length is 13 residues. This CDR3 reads CASSTKGSDEQFF. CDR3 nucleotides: TGTGCCAGTAGCACAAAGGGGTCCGATGAGCAGTTCTTC.

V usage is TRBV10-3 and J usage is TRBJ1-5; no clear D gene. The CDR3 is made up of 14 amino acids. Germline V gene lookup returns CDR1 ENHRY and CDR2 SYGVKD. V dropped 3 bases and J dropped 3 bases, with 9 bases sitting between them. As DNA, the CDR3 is TGTGCCATCAGTGACGGAGGAAACAATCAGCCCCAGCATTTT. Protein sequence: CAISDGGNNQPQHF.